These T cell receptor beta chains were read from a single sample in a study of T cells in Graves' hyperthyroidism and ophthalmopathy. TCRdb re-called the multiplex PCR reads through MiXCR, storing one row per CDR3 protein. Here the sample spans roughly 660,000 distinct CDR3 sequences, roughly 17% being singletons. Sequencing was carried out using blood. Receptor source: a man in his fifties with Graves' hyperthyroidism. Each CDR3 is given without its conserved first and last residue. Only part of the rows carry a size: once, few, many, or a class if the clone is expanded.

clone_size: few
v_call: TRBV28
cdr3_aa: ATQGKGNEKLF

clone_size: many
v_call: TRBV12-3/TRBV12-4
cdr3_aa: ASSPRTGVGSAF

clone_size: NA
v_call: TRBV6-2/TRBV6-3
cdr3_aa: ASHRGPLSDEQF

clone_size: few
v_call: TRBV6-2/TRBV6-3
cdr3_aa: ASSSSGTGFADTQY

clone_size: NA
v_call: TRBV10-3
cdr3_aa: AISGGVTGNTEAF

clone_size: many
v_call: TRBV10-3
cdr3_aa: AISEPNTGELF

clone_size: once
v_call: TRBV5-5
cdr3_aa: ASSLGLQRGYEQY

clone_size: NA
v_call: TRBV30
cdr3_aa: AWGTGGLSNQPQH

clone_size: many
v_call: TRBV6-2/TRBV6-3
cdr3_aa: ASSYLVTGGANGYT

clone_size: NA
v_call: TRBV19
cdr3_aa: ASSQEGTSYEQY

clone_size: many
v_call: TRBV28
cdr3_aa: ASSLGGSNYGYT

clone_size: NA
v_call: TRBV15
cdr3_aa: ATNATGHSGANVLT

clone_size: NA
v_call: TRBV24-1
cdr3_aa: ATSDPTGTSSYEQY

clone_size: few
v_call: TRBV7-3
cdr3_aa: ASSLEDKRDRGSPLH

clone_size: few
v_call: TRBV3-1
cdr3_aa: ASSPTGTIRSPLH

clone_size: many
v_call: TRBV3-1
cdr3_aa: ASSQVEQETQY

clone_size: NA
v_call: TRBV5-5
cdr3_aa: ASSQLPGQGFSEQF

clone_size: many
v_call: TRBV27
cdr3_aa: ASSTHRGSVNTEAF

clone_size: NA
v_call: TRBV19
cdr3_aa: ASSIGQFYNQPQH

clone_size: NA
v_call: TRBV29-1
cdr3_aa: SATQGGETQY

clone_size: NA
v_call: TRBV30
cdr3_aa: AWSVGGGIYEQY

clone_size: many
v_call: TRBV12-3/TRBV12-4
cdr3_aa: ASTLGTRTDTQY